The next 27 T cell receptor beta chains were all read from a single sample in a study of T cells in Graves' hyperthyroidism and ophthalmopathy. RNA transcripts gave rise to amplified TCR beta CDR3 regions. HTBI primers drove first-round RT-PCR of the TCR CDR3. MiXCR, applied by TCRdb to the multiplex PCR reads, yields one record per CDR3 protein. Of about 320,000 distinct CDR3 sequences in the sample, over 15% are singletons; the top ten hold roughly 33%. The sequenced material came from blood. The receptors originated from a young man with Graves' hyperthyroidism.

The rearrangement joins TRBV24-1 to TRBJ1-5; D is undetermined. Germline CDR1 is KGHDR and CDR2 is SFDVKD. The CDR3 spans 16 residues. V lost 4 bases, J lost 4 bases, and 16 bases lay in between. CDR3 in DNA: TGTGCCACCAGTGACGATAAGGACGGCCTTAATCAGCCCCAGCATTTT. This encodes CATSDDKDGLNQPQHF.

The gene calls are TRBV5-4 and TRBJ2-7; 9 bases map to TRBD2. Germline CDR1 and CDR2: SGHNT and YYREEE (reference sequence). This CDR3 comprises 15 residues. V was clipped by 5 bases and J by 2 bases; unmatched bases: 8. The CDR3 sequence: CASSPGTSSPYEQYF. The CDR3 DNA sequence: TGTGCCAGCAGTCCCGGGACTAGCTCCCCCTACGAGCAGTACTTC.

This clonotype was seen a handful of times. The V gene is TRBV19, the J gene TRBJ2-1, with D possibly being TRBD2 (6 bases). Germline-derived CDR1 and CDR2 are LNHDA and SQIVND (reference sequence). The CDR3 loop spans 15 amino acids. V gave up 5 bases and J gave up 5 bases, with 16 bases separating them. CDR3: CASSRLGGLNNEQFF. The DNA for the CDR3 is TGTGCCAGTAGTCGTTTGGGAGGCCTGAACAATGAGCAGTTCTTC.

V gene TRBV6-1 combines with J gene TRBJ2-1, with 8 bases matching TRBD1. CDR3 length: 14 amino acids. Germline CDR1 and CDR2: MNHNS and SASEGT. Losses at the gene ends were 5 bases for V and 7 bases for J; bases not matched to a gene: 7. Here the CDR3 DNA reads TGTGCCAGCAGTTCTGGACAGGGAAGGAATGAGCAGTTCTTC. Residues: CASSSGQGRNEQFF.

The V call is TRBV6-2 or TRBV6-3, the J call TRBJ2-3; TRBD2 aligns across 9 bases. J was trimmed by 6 bases and V by 3 bases; bases with no gene match: 13. There are 17 residues in the CDR3. Germline loops: CDR1 MNHEY, CDR2 SVGEGT. The CDR3 coding sequence is TGTGCCAGCAGTTATGCCGTATCGAGCGGGAGGTGGGATACGCAGTATTTT. Protein: CASSYAVSSGRWDTQYF.

This clonotype was observed at least ten times. The V gene is TRBV29-1, the J gene TRBJ2-5; D gene ambiguous. CDR1 SQVTM and CDR2 ANQGSEA come from the germline V gene. This CDR3 region has 11 residues. The ends were cut back, 4 bases at V and 5 bases at J, with 8 bases in the middle. In DNA, the CDR3 is TGCAGCGTTGCGCCTGGGGAGACCCAGTACTTC. Translating gives CSVAPGETQYF.

This chain links TRBV28 with TRBJ1-2, with 7 bases lining up with TRBD1. Germline values: CDR1 MDHEN, CDR2 SYDVKM. V shed 6 bases, J shed 8 bases, and the junction held 9 bases outside the gene matches. This CDR3 is built from 13 residues. CDR3 sequence reads: CASSPGGLRGYTF. The CDR3 region has the DNA TGTGCCAGCAGCCCAGGGGGGCTGCGGGGCTACACCTTC.

Here the CDR3 reads CSAQTNEKLFF. The CDR3 region has the DNA TGCAGTGCTCAGACTAATGAAAAACTGTTTTTT. This rearrangement joins TRBV20-1 to TRBJ1-4; the D is unclear. Trimming removed 5 bases from V and 2 bases from J, with 3 bases in between. The CDR3 is 11 amino acids. CDR1 is DFQATT, CDR2 SNEGSKA, per germline (reference sequence).

This clonotype was observed at least ten times. The gene calls are TRBV28 and TRBJ2-7, with 7 positions matching TRBD1. Germline V gene lookup returns CDR1 MDHEN and CDR2 SYDVKM. J lost 5 bases, V lost 2 bases, and 6 bases had no gene match. The CDR3 has 14 residues. CDR3 residues: CASSLREGADEQYF. CDR3 in DNA: TGTGCCAGCAGTTTACGCGAGGGGGCCGACGAGCAGTACTTC.

This clonotype was seen ten or more times. The chain links TRBV2 to TRBJ2-1; 7 bases agree with TRBD1. V shed 8 bases, J shed 1 base, and the junction held 8 bases outside the gene matches. The germline CDR1 and CDR2 sequences are SNHLY and FYNNEI. The CDR3 runs to 15 residues. DNA of the CDR3: TGTGCCAGCGTGATACAGGGGCTGTCCTACAATGAGCAGTTCTTC. This encodes CASVIQGLSYNEQFF.

This clonotype has a count of ten or more. The J gene is TRBJ2-2, the V gene TRBV11-1; 8 bases are shared with TRBD2. J lost 4 bases, V lost 3 bases, and 1 base had no gene match. Germline V gene sequence: CDR1 SGHAT, CDR2 FQDESV (reference sequence). The CDR3 length is 14 residues. The CDR3 loop reads CASSFTSGTGELFF. The CDR3 DNA is TGTGCCAGCAGCTTCACTAGCGGCACCGGGGAGCTGTTTTTT.

This clonotype was seen ten or more times. V is TRBV18 and J is TRBJ1-1; tentatively, D is TRBD1 (5 bases). V gave up 3 bases and J gave up 1 base, with 12 bases separating them. Germline loops: CDR1 KGHSH, CDR2 LQKENI. CDR3 length: 15 residues. The CDR3 DNA follows: TGTGCCAGCTCACCCCACAGGCCCCCGAACACTGAAGCTTTCTTT. Its translation: CASSPHRPPNTEAFF.

In this sample, this clonotype turned up a few times. This chain connects TRBV27 to TRBJ1-1; no clear D gene. Trimming cost V 9 bases and J 1 base, with 12 bases left between them. Germline V gene lookup returns CDR1 MNHEY and CDR2 SMNVEV (reference sequence). The CDR3 length is 13 residues. The CDR3 region is CASHRRANTEAFF. The CDR3 nucleotides read TGTGCCAGTCACCGGCGGGCGAACACTGAAGCTTTCTTT.

Notes on this clonotype: A junction end diverges from the germline sequence, so it may reflect a read error. The rearrangement uses TRBV5-1 and TRBJ1-2; 10 bases map to TRBD1. The CDR3 runs 14 residues. Germline V gene sequence: CDR1 SGHRS, CDR2 YFSETQ. The CDR3 reads CASSLMTGGHGHTF. As DNA, the CDR3 is TGTGCCAGCAGCTTGATGACAGGGGGCCATGGCCACACCTTC.

This clonotype appeared many times. The chain carries TRBV20-1 and TRBJ2-7, with D possibly being TRBD2 (5 bases). CDR1 is DFQATT, CDR2 SNEGSKA, per germline (reference sequence). The CDR3 runs to 17 residues. V was cut by 4 bases and J by 1 base, with 23 bases left in between. The CDR3 sequence is CSAMPEEQLGRSYEQYF. CDR3 in DNA: TGCAGTGCTATGCCGGAGGAACAGCTCGGCAGATCCTACGAGCAGTACTTC.

This clonotype was seen ten or more times. The chain recombines TRBV20-1 with TRBJ2-7, with D maybe TRBD1 (5 bases). Germline V CDR1 and CDR2: DFQATT, SNEGSKA (reference sequence). V dropped 5 bases and J dropped 1 base, with 12 bases sitting between them. This CDR3 spans 13 amino acids. In DNA, the CDR3 is TGCAGTGCTCAAGACAGTACTTCCTACGAGCAGTACTTC. Translated: CSAQDSTSYEQYF.

The chain joins TRBV7-9 to TRBJ2-1; D might be TRBD2 (5 bases). Trimming pared 1 base from V and 7 bases from J, leaving 11 bases between. Germline-derived CDR1 and CDR2 are SEHNR and FQNEAQ (reference sequence). The CDR3 runs to 14 residues. The CDR3 coding sequence is TGTGCCAGCAGCTTAGTCAGGACTTTTAATGAGCAGTTCTTC. It translates to CASSLVRTFNEQFF.

This clonotype came up many times. CDR3: CASSFQGETQYF. DNA of the CDR3: TGTGCCAGCAGTTTCCAGGGAGAGACCCAGTACTTC. The chain recombines TRBV12-3 or TRBV12-4 with TRBJ2-5, with a tentative D call TRBD1 (5 bases). The germline V and J ends were trimmed by 3 bases and 4 bases, with 6 bases remaining between them. This CDR3 has 12 residues.

In its sample, this clonotype was seen many times. The genes are TRBV28 and TRBJ1-1; D is undetermined. This CDR3 region has 14 residues. Germline V lookup: CDR1 MDHEN, CDR2 SYDVKM. V was clipped by 1 base and J by 0 bases, with 6 bases between them. The CDR3 loop is CASSLFRMNTEAFF. CDR3 nucleotide sequence: TGTGCCAGCAGTTTATTTCGGATGAACACTGAAGCTTTCTTT.

This clonotype was counted many times. J is TRBJ2-1 and V is TRBV5-1, with 8 bases that match TRBD1. The germline V gene has CDR1 SGHRS and CDR2 YFSETQ. This CDR3 is 14 amino acids long. Germline trimming cut 8 bases from V and 7 bases from J; bases unmatched to any gene: 11. CDR3 in DNA: TGCGCCAGTTCGCGGACAGGGATTCGGAATGAGCAGTTCTTC. Protein sequence: CASSRTGIRNEQFF.

The table lists this clonotype with many counts. The chain employs TRBV12-3 or TRBV12-4 and TRBJ2-5; no firm D call. V gave up 1 base and J gave up 6 bases, with 9 bases separating them. The CDR3 has 13 residues. As DNA, the CDR3 is TGTGCCAGCAGTTTAGGGTTAATGAAGACCCAGTACTTC. This sequence encodes CASSLGLMKTQYF.

This chain links TRBV20-1 with TRBJ2-7; 14 bases are a match to TRBD2. CDR1 DFQATT and CDR2 SNEGSKA come from the germline V gene (reference sequence). After removal of 0 bases from V and 4 bases from J, the junction contained 8 bases not matched to a gene. This CDR3 region has 17 residues. DNA for the CDR3: TGCAGTGCTAGAGATTTGAGGACTAGCGGGAGGAGGTACGAGCAGTACTTC. Its translation: CSARDLRTSGRRYEQYF.

As DNA, the CDR3 is TGTGCCAGCAGACCCCGACTAGCGGGGAGGGGCAATGAGCAGTTCTTC. It encodes CASRPRLAGRGNEQFF. J is TRBJ2-1 and V is TRBV3-1; 11 bases are a match to TRBD2. Trimming took 6 bases from V and 6 from J; bases not matched to a gene: 10. This CDR3 spans 16 amino acids. Per the germline V gene, CDR1 is LGHDT and CDR2 is YNNKEL (reference sequence).

This clonotype appeared a few times. Written as DNA, the CDR3 is TGCGCCAGCAGCTGGGGGCGGGAGGGCCTCCACGAGCAGTACTTC. Its protein product is CASSWGREGLHEQYF. The chain combines TRBV5-1 with TRBJ2-7; 9 bases are a match to TRBD2. Losses at the gene ends were 3 bases for V and 5 bases for J; bases not matched to a gene: 9. The CDR3 loop spans 15 amino acids. Germline CDR1 is SGHRS and CDR2 is YFSETQ.

The chain is built from TRBV20-1 and TRBJ2-7, with D maybe TRBD2 (6 bases). The CDR3 contains 16 residues. Trimming stripped 6 bases from V and 4 bases from J, with 25 bases between. The germline V gene encodes CDR1 DFQATT and CDR2 SNEGSKA (reference sequence). The CDR3 DNA reads as TGCAGTGCCCGTGCTCGGGAGAGGCCTCTCGGGTACGAGCAGTACTTC. Its protein is CSARARERPLGYEQYF.

This clonotype was counted ten times or more. The chain recombines TRBV30 with TRBJ1-5; D is unresolved. CDR1 is GTSNPN and CDR2 is SVGIG in the germline V gene (reference sequence). This CDR3 region has 16 residues. V was shortened by 6 bases and J by 0 bases, with 18 bases between the two germline ends. Here the CDR3 DNA reads TGTGCCTGCCTACCGGACCCTCAATATAGCAATCAGCCCCAGCATTTT. Protein: CACLPDPQYSNQPQHF.

This clonotype was found many times. This chain connects TRBV12-3 or TRBV12-4 to TRBJ2-6; D is ambiguous. V was trimmed by 5 bases and J by 0 bases, leaving 8 bases between them. This CDR3 contains 15 residues. The CDR3 loop is CASSAPSSGANVLTF. For the CDR3, the DNA is TGTGCCAGCAGTGCCCCGAGCTCTGGGGCCAACGTCCTGACTTTC.